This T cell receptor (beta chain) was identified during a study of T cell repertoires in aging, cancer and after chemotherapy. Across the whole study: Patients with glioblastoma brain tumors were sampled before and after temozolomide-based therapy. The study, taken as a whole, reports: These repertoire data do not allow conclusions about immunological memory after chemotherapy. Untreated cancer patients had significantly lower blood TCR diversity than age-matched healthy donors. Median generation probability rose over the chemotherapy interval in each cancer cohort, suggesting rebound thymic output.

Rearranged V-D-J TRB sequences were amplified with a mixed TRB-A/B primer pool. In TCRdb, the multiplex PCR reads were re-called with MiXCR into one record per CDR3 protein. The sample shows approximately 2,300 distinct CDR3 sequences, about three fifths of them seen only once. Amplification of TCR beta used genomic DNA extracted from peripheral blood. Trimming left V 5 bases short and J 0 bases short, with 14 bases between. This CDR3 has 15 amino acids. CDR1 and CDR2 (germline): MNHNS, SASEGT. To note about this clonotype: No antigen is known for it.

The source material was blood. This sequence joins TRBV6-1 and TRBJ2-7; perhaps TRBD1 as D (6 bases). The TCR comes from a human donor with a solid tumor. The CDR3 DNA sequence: TGTGCCAGCAGTTACCGGGACACCAACTCCTACGAGCAGTACTTC. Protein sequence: CASSYRDTNSYEQYF.